This passage covers 9 T cell receptor beta chains from one sample sequenced in a study of technical replicates of blood from a handful of donors (TCRdb year 2017). The library relied on the immunoSEQ multiplex PCR assay. TCRdb retrieved this table from immuneACCESS and kept in-frame rearrangements only. Not all clones are present; in checked studies, unresolved V genes account for under half, and no reason is known for the remainder. In all, the sample holds about 54,000 clones, and around 94% of those were seen once. Over 0.2% of the sample is held by the ten biggest clonotypes. Input material: T cells isolated from PBMCs. These receptors all come from a human donor in good health.

This chain connects TRBV11-2 to TRBJ2-1; 11 bases match TRBD2. CDR3 size: 15 residues. Germline-derived CDR1 and CDR2 are SGHAT and FQNNGV. V gave up 5 bases and J gave up 7 bases; unmatched junction bases: 7. As DNA, the CDR3 is TGTGCCAGCAGCCGGACGGGACTAGCGGAGAATGAGCAGTTCTTC. Its translation is CASSRTGLAENEQFF.

This sequence joins TRBV7-9 and TRBJ2-7, with TRBD1 matching over 11 bases. The CDR3 runs 15 residues. Germline assignment: CDR1 SEHNR and CDR2 FQNEAQ (reference sequence). After removal of 5 bases from V and 3 bases from J, the junction contained 6 bases not matched to a gene. The CDR3, as DNA: TGTGCCAGCAGCCTCCGGGACAGGGGGAACTACGAGCAGTACTTC. The encoded protein is CASSLRDRGNYEQYF.

In its sample, this clone was seen a few times. V and J are TRBV29-1 and TRBJ1-1, with D maybe TRBD1 (5 bases). The germline V gene encodes CDR1 SQVTM and CDR2 ANQGSEA. Trimming removed 3 bases at V and 12 bases at J, with 14 bases between. This CDR3 has 11 amino acids. The CDR3 sequence is CSVEATAYTFF. The CDR3 bases are TGCAGCGTTGAGGCGACAGCCTACACTTTCTTT.

The chain carries TRBV11-2 and TRBJ2-5; a weak D match, TRBD1 (6 bases). CDR1 is SGHAT and CDR2 is FQNNGV in the germline V gene. Trimming stripped 4 bases from V and 5 bases from J, with 20 bases between. This CDR3 is built from 16 residues. CDR3: CASSWGEGQGKETQYF. In DNA, the CDR3 is TGTGCCAGCAGCTGGGGAGAGGGACAAGGGAAGGAGACCCAGTACTTC.

The genes are TRBV19 and TRBJ2-7; 8 nucleotides align to TRBD2. In germline, CDR1 is LNHDA, CDR2 SQIVND (reference sequence). The trim removed 3 bases at V and 4 bases at J, leaving 8 bases unmatched. The CDR3 length is 15 residues. CDR3 sequence (DNA): TGTGCCAGTAGTATTGGAGCGGGAGTATCGTACGAGCAGTACTTC. This encodes CASSIGAGVSYEQYF. Supplemented by reference TRBV19 and TRBJ2-7, the full variable domain reads DGGITQSPKYLFRKEGQNVTLSCEQNLNHDAMYWYRQDPGQGLRLIYYSQIVNDFQKGDIAEGYSVSREKKESFPLTVTSAQKNPTAFYLCASSIGAGVSYEQYFGPGTRLTVT.

The J gene is TRBJ2-3, the V gene TRBV10-2; 8 bases match TRBD2. Per germline, CDR1 WSHSY and CDR2 SAAADI. The CDR3 has 15 amino acids. V shed 6 bases, J shed 4 bases, and the junction held 9 bases outside the gene matches. The CDR3 protein is CASSDRSGSPDTQYF. The CDR3 DNA follows: TGCGCCAGCAGCGATCGAAGCGGGAGTCCAGATACGCAGTATTTT.

The genes are TRBV28 and TRBJ1-2; 9 positions agree with TRBD1. Germline lookup yields CDR1 MDHEN and CDR2 SYDVKM. With 3 bases clipped from V and 5 bases from J, the junction kept 4 bases outside the gene matches. The CDR3 is 14 residues long. CDR3 bases: TGTGCCAGCAGTTTCGGACAGGGGCCTTATGGCTACACCTTC. Its translation is CASSFGQGPYGYTF.

As regards this clone: At one boundary the junction diverges from the germline segment, which might be a read error. The chain combines TRBV11-2 with TRBJ2-1; weak D call: TRBD1 (6 bases). Germline V gene data show CDR1 as SGHAT and CDR2 as FQNNGV. This CDR3 is 14 amino acids long. The CDR3 nucleotides read TGTGCCAGCAGTTTAGGGCCACAGGGAAATGAGCAGTTCTTC. This sequence encodes CASSLGPQGNEQFF.

The chain employs TRBV5-4 and TRBJ2-5, with 9 bases aligning to TRBD2. Germline values: CDR1 SGHNT, CDR2 YYREEE (reference sequence). V dropped 0 bases and J dropped 4; count of bases not matched to a gene: 7. The CDR3 consists of 16 residues. The CDR3 DNA reads TGTGCCAGCAGCTTGGTCGGCGGGAGGGCCGGAGAGACCCAGTACTTC. As protein: CASSLVGGRAGETQYF.